This TCR beta chain comes out of a study of response to subunit inactivated influenza vaccine. In its sample, this clonotype was seen a few times. As yet, its antigen is unknown. TCRdb re-derived calls from the RT-PCR reads in MiXCR, one entry per CDR3 protein. Here the sample spans 450,000 to 600,000 distinct CDR3 sequences, 6.5% to 8% being singletons. Study observations and caveats: Authors suggested few new T cells are recruited by each seasonal influenza vaccination.

Germline loops: CDR1 SGHTA, CDR2 FQGNSA. Trimming left V 1 base short and J 4 bases short, with 8 bases between. This CDR3 is built from 13 residues. This TCR was recovered from a man between 50 and 69 years old who received an inactivated influenza vaccine. The genes are TRBV7-2 and TRBJ2-7; a weak D match, TRBD2 (5 bases). The sequenced sample was PBMCs from blood, obtained around 25 months after vaccination. As DNA, the CDR3 is TGTGCCAGCAGCTTAGGAGGGTTTTACGAGCAGTACTTC. Translated, it gives CASSLGGFYEQYF. Using reference TRBV7-2 and TRBJ2-7 for the parts outside the CDR3, the full variable domain is GAGVSQSPSNKVTEKGKDVELRCDPISGHTALYWYRQSLGQGLEFLIYFQGNSAPDKSGLPSDRFSAERTGGSVSTLTIQRTQQEDSAVYLCASSLGGFYEQYFGPGTRLTVT.